The 32 T cell receptor beta chains below come from one sample, sequenced in a study of shared clonotypes between healthy human individuals. Repertoires were generated with immunoSEQ multiplex PCR, while TCRdb's copy carries only in-frame clones and drops some. This sample has some 2,400,000 clones, with about 94% found just once. Sequencing input: naive CD4+ T cells sorted from blood. The sample's subset: CD45RA+ positively selected. Every receptor here comes from a man younger than 35 in good health.

This rearrangement joins TRBV11-2 to TRBJ2-4, with D perhaps given as TRBD1 or TRBD2 (6 bases each). The CDR3 covers 15 residues. Germline-derived CDR1 and CDR2 are SGHAT and FQNNGV. V dropped 5 bases and J dropped 8 bases, with 19 bases sitting between them. The CDR3 protein is CASSPDIGGRHIQYF. The CDR3 nucleotides are TGTGCCAGCAGCCCAGATATAGGGGGGAGGCACATTCAGTACTTC.

This clone was found a few times. The chain carries TRBV7-9 and TRBJ1-4, with 7 bases fitting TRBD1. With V trimmed by 4 bases and J by 4 bases, 3 bases remained unmatched. Per germline, CDR1 SEHNR and CDR2 FQNEAQ (reference sequence). This CDR3 is 14 amino acids long. In nucleotides, the CDR3 is TGTGCCAGCAGCTGGGGACAGCTTAATGAAAAACTGTTTTTT. It specifies CASSWGQLNEKLFF.

The chain joins TRBV28 to TRBJ2-2; 9 bases line up with TRBD1. The V gene end was trimmed by 6 bases and the J gene end by 0 bases; junction bases not matched to a gene: 8. Germline V gene sequence: CDR1 MDHEN, CDR2 SYDVKM. The CDR3 totals 17 residues. This CDR3 reads CASRTNRGPANTGELFF. In nucleotides, the CDR3 is TGTGCCAGCAGAACTAACAGGGGGCCCGCGAACACCGGGGAGCTGTTTTTT.

Details on this clone: This sample also contains other DNA sequences that code for the same CDR3. The genes are TRBV2 and TRBJ2-1; D is possibly TRBD2 (6 bases). The V gene's germline CDR1 is SNHLY and CDR2 FYNNEI. Trimming shortened V by 9 bases and J by 4 bases, and 7 bases separated the two germline ends. The CDR3 loop spans 11 amino acids. CDR3 sequence reads: CASSGYNEQFF. The CDR3 region has the DNA TGTGCCAGTAGCGGTTACAATGAGCAGTTCTTC.

The rearrangement links TRBV5-4 to TRBJ1-6; possible D gene TRBD1, 5 bases. Trimming took 5 bases from V and 6 from J, leaving 9 bases between them. The CDR3 runs to 13 residues. Germline V CDR1 and CDR2: SGHNT, YYREEE (reference sequence). For the CDR3, the DNA is TGTGCCAGCAGGGGGCAGACTAATTCACCCCTCCACTTT. This translates into CASRGQTNSPLHF.

The rearrangement uses TRBV28 and TRBJ2-5; no clear D gene. The J call may be mistaken, given a closer DNA end match to TRBJ2-7. This CDR3 has 13 amino acids. Germline V gene sequence: CDR1 MDHEN, CDR2 SYDVKM. The CDR3 DNA reads TGTGCCAGCAGAGCTCTACATTCCTACGAGCAGTACTTC. This encodes CASRALHSYEQYF.

About this clone: The sample has other DNA sequences that encode this CDR3 too. The rearrangement links TRBV2 to TRBJ2-1; D uncertain. Per germline, CDR1 SNHLY and CDR2 FYNNEI. This CDR3 has 13 residues. V was pared by 1 base and J by 4 bases, with 5 bases between. In nucleotides, the CDR3 is TGTGCCAGCAGTGAAGTTGGATACAATGAGCAGTTCTTC. Its translation is CASSEVGYNEQFF.

About this clone itself: This sample also contains other DNA sequences that code for the same CDR3. The chain employs TRBV18 and TRBJ2-7; 9 bases map to TRBD2. This CDR3 is built from 14 residues. Germline V CDR1 and CDR2: KGHSH, LQKENI. V lost 4 bases and J lost 4; bases outside the gene matches: 5. CDR3 bases: TGTGCCAGCTCACTTTTAGCGGGAGTATACGAGCAGTACTTC. Amino acid sequence: CASSLLAGVYEQYF.

This chain joins TRBV2 and TRBJ1-6; D call uncertain. CDR1 and CDR2 from the germline V gene are SNHLY and FYNNEI. Trimming pared 4 bases from V and 5 bases from J, leaving 15 bases between. This CDR3 has 16 amino acids. The CDR3 is CASSVEVPDNNSPLHF. CDR3 DNA sequence: TGTGCCAGCAGTGTTGAAGTGCCTGACAATAATTCACCCCTCCACTTT.

The chain carries TRBV14 and TRBJ2-5; no definite D call. Germline CDR1 reads SGHDN; CDR2 reads FVKESK. V lost 1 base, J lost 0 bases, and 6 bases lay in between. The CDR3 loop spans 14 amino acids. In DNA, the CDR3 is TGTGCCAGCAGCCAAGTGGTCCACCAAGAGACCCAGTACTTC. This gives the protein CASSQVVHQETQYF.

This clone was observed a handful of times. The chain couples TRBV5-6 to TRBJ2-3, with D unresolved. V was trimmed by 2 bases and J by 3 bases, leaving 7 bases between them. The CDR3 covers 13 residues. Per germline, CDR1 SGHDT and CDR2 YYEEEE. CDR3 nucleotides: TGTGCCAGCAGCTTCGCAGTAACAGATACGCAGTATTTT. Amino acids: CASSFAVTDTQYF. The full variable domain, rest sourced from reference TRBV5-6 and TRBJ2-3, is DAGVTQSPTHLIKTRGQQVTLRCSPKSGHDTVSWYQQALGQGPQFIFQYYEEEERQRGNFPDRFSGHQFPNYSSELNVNALLLGDSALYLCASSFAVTDTQYFGPGTRLTVL.

The rearrangement links TRBV28 to TRBJ1-2; D gene ambiguous. The ends were cut back, 3 bases at V and 4 bases at J, with 9 bases in the middle. CDR1 is MDHEN and CDR2 is SYDVKM in the germline V gene. This CDR3 has 13 residues. The chain's CDR3 is CASSFQRIYGYTF. DNA of the CDR3: TGTGCCAGCAGTTTCCAGAGAATCTATGGCTACACCTTC.

This clone was seen more than once but under ten times. The V and J genes are TRBV7-2 and TRBJ2-7; D gene uncertain. CDR1 is SGHTA, CDR2 FQGNSA, per germline. This CDR3 has 14 residues. V gave up 2 bases and J gave up 4 bases, with 12 bases separating them. In DNA, the CDR3 is TGTGCCAGCAGCTTACCTCACCCGCGATACGAGCAGTACTTC. Translation: CASSLPHPRYEQYF.

CDR3 sequence reads: CASSSGGVNTEAFF. In DNA form, the CDR3 reads TGTGCCAGCAGCTCTGGGGGGGTAAACACTGAAGCTTTCTTT. This chain uses TRBV7-9 with TRBJ1-1; TRBD1 might be the D (5 bases). Deletions cut 4 bases from V and 2 bases from J, with 11 bases between. From germline, CDR1 is SEHNR and CDR2 FQNEAQ (reference sequence). The CDR3 has 14 residues. Combining the CDR3 with reference TRBV7-9 and TRBJ1-1 gives the whole variable domain DTGVSQNPRHKITKRGQNVTFRCDPISEHNRLYWYRQTLGQGPEFLTYFQNEAQLEKSRLLSDRFSAERPKGSFSTLEIQRTEQGDSAMYLCASSSGGVNTEAFFGQGTRLTVV.

The CDR3 sequence is CASSSPGQVTDTQYF. In nucleotides, the CDR3 is TGCGCCAGCAGCTCTCCGGGACAAGTCACAGATACGCAGTATTTT. The V and J genes are TRBV5-1 and TRBJ2-3, with D tentatively TRBD1 (6 bases). Germline lookup yields CDR1 SGHRS and CDR2 YFSETQ. This CDR3 comprises 15 residues. Between the trimmed V and J ends, which lost 3 bases and 2 bases, there was a span of 13 bases.

The chain joins TRBV4-1 to TRBJ2-1; 7 positions match TRBD2. This CDR3 is 16 amino acids long. CDR1 is MGHRA and CDR2 is YSYEKL in the germline V gene. J gave up 8 bases and V 3 bases, and 13 bases lay outside the gene matches. The CDR3 loop reads CASSHPVRGSMDEQFF. CDR3 DNA sequence: TGCGCCAGCAGCCATCCGGTTCGCGGGAGTATGGATGAGCAGTTCTTC.

This chain connects TRBV5-6 to TRBJ2-1; 12 bases agree with TRBD2. This CDR3 region has 16 residues. V lost 4 bases to trimming and J lost 4 bases; unmatched junction nucleotides: 6. Germline lookup yields CDR1 SGHDT and CDR2 YYEEEE. The CDR3 DNA reads as TGTGCCAGCAGCCCCGGACTAGCGGGGCTATACAATGAGCAGTTCTTC. It translates to CASSPGLAGLYNEQFF. Variable domain in full (rest from reference TRBV5-6 and TRBJ2-1): DAGVTQSPTHLIKTRGQQVTLRCSPKSGHDTVSWYQQALGQGPQFIFQYYEEEERQRGNFPDRFSGHQFPNYSSELNVNALLLGDSALYLCASSPGLAGLYNEQFFGPGTRLTVL.

The chain couples TRBV25-1 to TRBJ1-2; D is possibly TRBD1 (5 bases). This CDR3 has 14 residues. Germline V lookup: CDR1 MGHDK, CDR2 SYGVNS. V was pared by 1 base and J by 6 bases, with 12 bases between. CDR3 loop: CASSEWRQGDGYTF. In DNA form, the CDR3 reads TGTGCCAGCAGTGAATGGAGGCAGGGAGATGGCTACACCTTC.

The chain recombines TRBV25-1 with TRBJ1-2; TRBD1 agrees at 11 bases. Germline CDR1 reads MGHDK; CDR2 reads SYGVNS. After removal of 11 bases from V and 7 bases from J, the junction contained 15 bases not matched to a gene. CDR3 length: 15 amino acids. The CDR3 nucleotides read TGTGCCGGCCGACCGGGACAGGGGGTCGTCTGTGGCTACACCTTC. Protein: CAGRPGQGVVCGYTF.

The V call is TRBV2, the J call TRBJ2-7; possibly TRBD1 or TRBD2 for D (5 bases each). Trimming removed 6 bases at V and 6 bases at J, with 21 bases between. The CDR3 has 15 amino acids. CDR1 is SNHLY and CDR2 is FYNNEI in the germline V gene. This chain's CDR3 is CASSDPVGVPSEQYF. The DNA for the CDR3 is TGTGCCAGCAGCGACCCAGTGGGGGTCCCCTCCGAGCAGTACTTC.

This clone was detected a few times. The chain links TRBV30 to TRBJ1-5; tentative D call: TRBD1 (6 bases). V dropped 3 bases and J dropped 7 bases, with 16 bases sitting between them. The CDR3 is 14 residues long. Looked up from germline, CDR1 is GTSNPN and CDR2 is SVGIG (reference sequence). In DNA form, the CDR3 reads TGTGCCTGGAGCTCGGGGGGAACAGGGCAGCCCCAGCATTTT. Translated: CAWSSGGTGQPQHF.

The chain combines TRBV5-4 with TRBJ2-7; a possible D gene is TRBD2 (5 bases). Germline V lookup: CDR1 SGHNT, CDR2 YYREEE (reference sequence). The CDR3 covers 18 residues. The ends were cut back, 3 bases at V and 2 bases at J, with 24 bases in the middle. CDR3 sequence: CASSYSTLRATTAYEQYF. The CDR3 DNA reads as TGTGCCAGCAGCTATAGCACTCTGAGGGCGACCACCGCCTACGAGCAGTACTTC. The variable domain in full, completed from reference TRBV5-4 and TRBJ2-7, reads ETGVTQSPTHLIKTRGQQVTLRCSSQSGHNTVSWYQQALGQGPQFIFQYYREEENGRGNFPPRFSGLQFPNYSSELNVNALELDDSALYLCASSYSTLRATTAYEQYFGPGTRLTVT.

The V and J genes are TRBV18 and TRBJ1-3; D unresolved. Per the germline V gene, CDR1 is KGHSH and CDR2 is LQKENI. V shed 3 bases and J shed 0 bases, with 24 bases lying between them. This CDR3 region has 20 residues. CDR3 protein: CASSPKLNMVNTHSGNTIYF. The CDR3 coding sequence is TGTGCCAGCTCACCGAAACTTAATATGGTTAATACACACTCTGGAAACACCATATATTTT.

The rearrangement uses TRBV5-1 and TRBJ1-1; D is unclear. CDR1 is SGHRS, CDR2 YFSETQ, per germline. The CDR3 is 14 residues long. Trimming took off 4 bases at V and 1 base at J, with 11 bases between the two ends. In DNA, the CDR3 is TGCGCCAGCAGCATAGGGTCCGGGAACACTGAAGCTTTCTTT. Its protein product is CASSIGSGNTEAFF.

The chain is built from TRBV6-1 and TRBJ1-1, with D perhaps matching TRBD1 (6 bases). V lost 6 bases, J lost 8 bases, and 16 bases lay in between. Germline V gene sequence: CDR1 MNHNS, CDR2 SASEGT. This CDR3 region has 13 residues. The CDR3 loop reads CASSPGHGLEAFF. The CDR3 DNA sequence: TGTGCCAGCAGCCCGGGACACGGGTTAGAAGCTTTCTTT.

The chain carries TRBV2 and TRBJ1-1; D remains unclear. The germline CDR1 and CDR2 sequences are SNHLY and FYNNEI. The CDR3 spans 16 residues. Between the trimmed V and J ends, which lost 5 bases and 0 bases, there was a span of 16 bases. This CDR3 reads CASSLRAPNMNTEAFF. The CDR3 coding sequence is TGTGCCAGCAGTCTTCGGGCGCCGAACATGAACACTGAAGCTTTCTTT.

The rearrangement links TRBV4-3 to TRBJ2-1; TRBD2 matches at 12 bases. CDR3 length equals 16 residues. V lost 0 bases to trimming and J lost 8 bases; unmatched junction nucleotides: 5. From germline, CDR1 is LGHNA and CDR2 YSLEER. The DNA for the CDR3 is TGCGCCAGCAGCCAAGATCCTAGCGGGAGGGCCGATGAGCAGTTCTTC. This gives the protein CASSQDPSGRADEQFF.

The V and J genes are TRBV9 and TRBJ1-4; D is unclear. Germline V lookup: CDR1 SGDLS, CDR2 YYNGEE. The CDR3 loop spans 15 amino acids. V was shortened by 0 bases and J by 0 bases, with 6 bases between the two germline ends. CDR3 coding DNA: TGTGCCAGCAGCGTAGACCAGACAACTAATGAAAAACTGTTTTTT. Its protein product is CASSVDQTTNEKLFF.

CDR3 region: CASSYGGMITDTQYF. CDR3 bases: TGTGCCAGCAGCTATGGGGGCATGATTACAGATACGCAGTATTTT. The chain joins TRBV11-1 to TRBJ2-3; a weak D match, TRBD1 (6 bases). Trimming pared 4 bases from V and 3 bases from J, leaving 14 bases between. This CDR3 comprises 15 residues. CDR1 and CDR2 (germline): SGHAT, FQDESV (reference sequence).

The V gene is TRBV19, the J gene TRBJ2-7, with D possibly matching TRBD2 (6 bases). CDR3 size: 15 residues. Germline lookup yields CDR1 LNHDA and CDR2 SQIVND (reference sequence). V was cut by 1 base and J by 6 bases, with 16 bases left in between. CDR3 nucleotide sequence: TGTGCCAGTAGTATAGTGGGGGGAGCGGAGGCCGAGCAGTACTTC. It codes for CASSIVGGAEAEQYF.

The genes are TRBV10-3 and TRBJ2-7, with TRBD1 matching over 10 bases. The junction had 7 bases not matched to a gene; V was cut back by 0 bases and J by 5 bases. The germline CDR1 and CDR2 sequences are ENHRY and SYGVKD. This CDR3 has 16 amino acids. The CDR3 DNA reads TGTGCCATCAGTGAGTCTGCGGGACAGGGGATCAACGAGCAGTACTTC. Translation gives CAISESAGQGINEQYF.

This clone was observed once. The J gene is TRBJ2-6, the V gene TRBV19; no reliable D call. The CDR3 is 17 amino acids. CDR1 is LNHDA and CDR2 is SQIVND in the germline V gene (reference sequence). Trimming stripped 3 bases from V and 0 bases from J, with 12 bases between. The CDR3 DNA follows: TGTGCCAGTAGTATGGGTAGCCTTCGCTCTGGGGCCAACGTCCTGACTTTC. Amino acid sequence: CASSMGSLRSGANVLTF.